This TCR beta chain originates from a study of cytomegalovirus exposure and HLA in healthy donors. Study-level background: According to later analysis, the same platform produced the roughly 110 validation and 600 to 800 first-cohort repertoires. Notes on the study in general: TCR clusters originating in the first cohort tended to co-occur in the approximately 130 validation repertoires, according to a later analysis. The study designated about 160 TCR beta chains cytomegalovirus-associated.

V lost 5 bases, J lost 6 bases, and 17 bases lay in between. The length of the CDR3 is 15 residues. The germline CDR1 and CDR2 sequences are SEHNR and FQNEAQ (reference sequence). Method: immunoSEQ multiplex PCR; TCRdb's copy keeps in-frame clones and lacks some. Among 120,000 or so clones listed, about nine tenths were seen once. Turning to this clone: Its antigen is not known.

The approximately 120-subject validation cohort, separate from the roughly 670-subject first cohort, included the donors. The clonotype comes from a man younger than 45 in good health and CMV-seronegative. Sequencing was done on a sample of PBMCs. The chain carries TRBV7-9 and TRBJ2-1; TRBD1 might be the D (6 bases). CDR3 protein: CASSITRGQSNEQFF. The CDR3 DNA follows: TGTGCCAGCAGCATAACCAGGGGCCAATCCAATGAGCAGTTCTTC.